This T cell receptor (beta chain) was sequenced during a study of T-cell reconstitution after alpha-beta-depleted transplantation in children. Study observations and caveats: Reportedly, roughly two months post-transplant, alpha-beta T cells arose from several hundred expanded graft clones. There were some patients whose high TCRbeta diversity at day 60 came from surviving recipient T cells and thymic progenitors. Most T-cell counts and diversity one year after the transplant came from T cells that were newly produced.

J lost 6 bases, V lost 0 bases, and 4 bases had no gene match. The germline CDR1 and CDR2 sequences are ENHRY and SYGVKD. CDR3 size: 14 residues. Turning to this clonotype: The antigen remains undetermined.

Unique molecular identifiers were incorporated into the prepared TCRbeta library. TCRdb re-derived calls from the PCR reads in MiXCR, one entry per CDR3 protein. The sample includes about 980,000 distinct CDR3 sequences, about 30% of them seen just once. The chain couples TRBV10-3 to TRBJ2-7; TRBD1 agrees at 8 bases. This clonotype was obtained from a boy younger than two who had a stem cell transplant for SCID, so the T cells may come from the graft donor. The sample here was PBMCs, mostly from graft donor cells, taken 360 days after TCRalphabeta/CD19-depleted stem cell transplant. In DNA form, the CDR3 reads TGTGCCATCAGTGAGTCGACCAGGGGGCCCGAGCAGTACTTC. It specifies CAISESTRGPEQYF.